Described below is a single TCR beta chain sequence and its context. Many counts were recorded for this clone. Its antigen is currently not known. Base qualities were left out, and no much larger clone turns up one base away. The cohort was made up of around 720 healthy bone marrow donors. At the time of sampling, all cohort members were nominally healthy, though unrecorded immune exposures were likely present. The donor tested CMV seronegative, placing the donor among the 352 seronegative members of the cohort. Each donor provided a peripheral blood sample, and peripheral blood mononuclear cells were used for TCR beta sequencing. The Qiagen DNeasy Blood Extraction Kit was used to extract genomic DNA from the blood cell samples. The germline V gene provides CDR1 MNHNS and CDR2 SASEGT. V has 7 bases trimmed and J has 0 bases trimmed; junction bases matching no gene number 5. From the cysteine through the phenylalanine, the CDR3 covers 15 amino acids. Kept here is only the CDR3 DNA, which spans 45 bases and is read in frame from base 1.

The sample comes from a study of cytomegalovirus exposure and HLA in healthy donors (dated by TCRdb to about 2017). With regard to the full study: According to an earlier analysis of a few hundred of the donors, about 179 million T cells yielded roughly 110 million unique TCR beta sequences and more than 250 Gb of sequence data. About 330 gigabases of sequencing data and 70 million to 100 million unique TCR sequences made up an early release that covered 640 HLA-typed donors. The genetic ancestry cluster associated with self-reported Caucasian donors included 81% of the roughly 400 genotyped donors. The study aimed to test whether signatures of past pathogen exposure could be identified by cataloging public T cell receptors. The study profiled the T cell repertoires of hundreds of subjects by immunosequencing and related them to cytomegalovirus serostatus. In addition to the first cohort of around 670 subjects, a separate validation cohort of 130 or so different subjects was used. To predict cytomegalovirus infection status, the study brought together high-throughput TCR immunosequencing, statistical association of individual TCRs with disease status, and machine learning. In a later analysis, previously published TCR beta repertoires from fewer than 750 donors were re-analyzed and high-resolution HLA genotyping was added so that TCR occurrence patterns could be studied. Rather than using new phenotypic data, the later analysis identified candidate immune exposures from TCR beta sequences and from how often those sequences occurred across donors. In an earlier analysis of over 550 of the donors, high-throughput TCR beta sequencing was used to judge whether each TCR beta V gene segment behaved as functional or pseudogenic. Donor age, sex, ethnicity and CMV serostatus were compiled together with the repertoire data. In a later genetic analysis, genome-wide SNP genotypes for about three fifths of the roughly 670 donors were used, and that subset was treated as a discovery cohort. Every discovery cohort repertoire had been produced on one sequencing platform. HLA typing included class I and class II loci at four-digit resolution. The number of donors typed differed by locus, with roughly 620-630 for A, B, C, DRB1 and DQB1, more than 500 for DQA1, under 610 for DPA1, and around 460 for DPB1. Roughly 5 DR-DQ haplotypes were handled as single units for association and clustering because linkage in the cohort was strong. Among about 390 genotyped donors of the cohort, an average of roughly 240,000 unique TCR beta nucleotide sequences were sequenced per donor, roughly 20% of them non-productive.

Receptor amplification or capture employed the immunoSEQ multiplex PCR assay. For the multiplex PCR, a mixture combining 60 forward primers for TCR Vbeta segments and 13 reverse primers for TCR Jbeta segments was used. The CDR3 region of rearranged TCR beta genes was amplified from genomic DNA with a multiplex PCR assay. On the Illumina HiSeq System, the amplified TCR beta libraries were sequenced as 87-base-pair reads. The paper's data handling went like this. Across the roughly 600 repertoires, a later analysis counted 75 million to 90 million unique TCR beta chains, 9.5 million to 13 million of which were shared by at least two donors. Raw reads were error-corrected and collapsed into unique sequences by a nearest-neighbor algorithm in which closely related sequences were merged to remove PCR and sequencing errors. CDR3 sequences were aligned to IMGT reference sequences to assign V, D and J gene segments. For a sequence to be retained, a match of at least six nucleotides was required to both a V gene segment and a J gene segment. A rearrangement counted as productive if the CDR3 had no stop codons and remained in frame with V and J, and every other rearrangement counted as non-productive. CDR3 was defined according to IMGT convention as the region running from the second conserved V-encoded cysteine to the conserved J-encoded phenylalanine. In an earlier analysis of 550 to 650 of the donors, sequences lacking an unambiguous match to a single V gene segment were excluded. In an earlier analysis of 450 to 750 of the donors, a V segment was called functional when productive rearrangements were above 56.7%, and segregating when the standard deviation between donors exceeded 5%. To diagnose cytomegalovirus status from the catalog of TCR beta chain sequences, a statistical classification framework was built. In a later analysis, V and J genes were assigned by comparing TCR nucleotide sequences against IMGT/GENE-DB human TR gene sequences. In a later analysis, CDR3 sequences and most-parsimonious VDJ recombination scenarios were assigned using the TCRdist pipeline. In a later analysis, each TCR beta chain was defined by its CDR3 amino acid sequence together with its V-gene family, and reads without a unique V-gene family were excluded. In a later analysis, around 600 highly shared, low-generation-probability nucleotide sequences were removed to address suspected cross-contamination and a sequencing artifact. In a later analysis, a clonal expansion index for each public chain was calculated from normalized within-repertoire ranks of inferred template counts. In a later analysis, generation probabilities were computed using a VDJ recombination model fitted to out-of-frame rearrangements, and the results were checked against IGoR. Hypergeometric tests were used in a later analysis to score TCR-TCR, TCR-HLA and TCR-CMV co-occurrence, with a repertoire-size bias correction applied to the TCR pairs. In a later analysis, false discovery rates were estimated by permuting HLA or CMV assignments 20 times. A later analysis grouped co-occurring TCRs with DBSCAN, adding TCRdist sequence similarity when clustering within HLA-allele-positive subsets. Co-occurrence clustering excluded repertoires with fewer than 30,000 or more than 120,000 public chains, plus five with anomalous nucleotide sharing. The immuneACCESS repertoire file appears here via TCRdb, limited to in-frame rearrangements. These files lack a portion of the clones; in checked studies, under half of the deficit traces to unresolved V genes, and the cause of the others is not known. V and J calls and clone size are those listed in that table; D and trimming were worked out from the DNA. This sample comprises fewer than 250,000 clones, over 75% of them detected only once. The leading ten clones occupy around 1.8% of the sample.

Broad study findings and their caveats: A cluster of highly shared sequence variants was judged likely to be a technical artifact of the sequencing pipeline. In a later analysis, around 15,000 TCR beta sequences were associated with specific HLA alleles at a false discovery rate of 0.05. HLA typing was unavailable for some donors at each locus, so association tests used only the typed subset. In a later genetic analysis, fewer N-insertions in productive TCRs were reported among donors in an Asian-associated ancestry cluster than the roughly 640-donor mean. This cohort had only TCR beta chains sequenced, and the lack of alpha or paired-chain data limited which features could be detected. According to a later analysis, most CMV-associated TCR beta chains appeared to be HLA-restricted, and the HLA associations seemed to be driven largely by CMV exposure. The study listed 170 or so TCR beta chains as associated with cytomegalovirus. Correlated functional status among segregating V segments might be attributable to linkage disequilibrium, but an unknown experimental factor could not be ruled out. While some public TCRs were present in many individuals, most TCR sequences turned up only very rarely across donors. A later genetic analysis associated a missense DCLRE1C variant with V-gene and J-gene trimming of TCR beta chains, and an independent cohort replicated the association. In both the original and validation cohorts, the classifier was reported to diagnose cytomegalovirus status with high specificity and sensitivity. About 17 rarely observed V segments, including chromosome 9 orphons, were excluded from the earlier analysis of about 610 of the donors because counts were too low. A further reported finding was that TCR beta sequences accurately predicted the HLA-A and HLA-B alleles for most subjects in the first cohort. Compared with equally common non-associated chains, HLA-associated TCR beta chains in a later analysis were more clonally expanded and had lower generation probabilities. A few of the identified cytomegalovirus-associated TCR beta chains were confirmed in vitro to be specific for cytomegalovirus antigens. A later analysis reported that several top co-occurrence clusters appeared linked to parvovirus B19, influenza, CMV and Epstein-Barr virus. When HLA alleles, especially DR and DQ, strongly co-occurred, attributing TCR associations to individual alleles was difficult. According to a later analysis, TCR association rates differed among HLA loci, with DRB1 alleles showing the most associated TCRs and HLA-C alleles showing the fewest. The only immune exposure information available for the cohort was CMV serostatus. Roughly uniform sequencing depth across donors was assumed in presence/absence analyses, although this assumption may not hold. It was suggested by the authors that the approach could potentially be generalized to other disease states and immunological phenotypes. Some IMGT-functional V segments, including TRBV6-2 and TRBV6-3, could not be distinguished by the 87-base-pair reads and were therefore excluded. Broadly in line with IMGT annotations, most TCR beta V segments showed up in productive rearrangements about 87% or about 30% of the time in an earlier analysis of around 600 of the donors.

The sample comprised PBMCs. The chain links TRBV6-1 with TRBJ2-3, and 9 junctional nucleotides match TRBD2. The source of this sequence is a man between 18 and 29 years old in good health and CMV-seronegative. The encoded CDR3 is CASIPGTSSTDTQYF. The DNA sequence reads TGTGCCAGCATCCCTGGGACTAGCAGCACAGATACGCAGTATTTT.